This T cell receptor (beta chain) was sequenced for a study of T cells in localized non-small cell lung cancer. CDR1 is SGHTA and CDR2 is FQGNSA in the germline V gene. This CDR3 comprises 13 residues. After removal of 11 bases from V and 3 bases from J, the junction contained 7 bases not matched to a gene. Libraries were prepared by immunoSEQ multiplex PCR; TCRdb keeps only in-frame clonotypes and omits some of them. The sample records nearly 35,000 clones, about 88% being singletons. Sequencing was performed on peripheral blood, taken before any cancer treatment. The clonotype comes from a woman aged 35-75 years with stage I lung adenocarcinoma. The chain links TRBV7-2 to TRBJ2-1, with 7 bases fitting TRBD2. CDR3 in amino acids: CASGGIVYNEQFF. The CDR3 DNA follows: TGTGCCTCGGGGGGAATTGTCTACAATGAGCAGTTCTTC.